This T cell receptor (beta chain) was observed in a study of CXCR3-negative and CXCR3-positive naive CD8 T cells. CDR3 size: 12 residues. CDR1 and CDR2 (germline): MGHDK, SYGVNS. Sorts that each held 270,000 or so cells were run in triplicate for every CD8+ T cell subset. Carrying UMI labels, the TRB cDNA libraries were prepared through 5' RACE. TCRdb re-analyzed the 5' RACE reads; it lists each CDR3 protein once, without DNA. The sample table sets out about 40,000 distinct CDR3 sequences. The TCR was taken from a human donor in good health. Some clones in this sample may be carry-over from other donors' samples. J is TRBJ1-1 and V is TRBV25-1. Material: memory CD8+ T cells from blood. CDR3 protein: CASSEWTAEAFF.